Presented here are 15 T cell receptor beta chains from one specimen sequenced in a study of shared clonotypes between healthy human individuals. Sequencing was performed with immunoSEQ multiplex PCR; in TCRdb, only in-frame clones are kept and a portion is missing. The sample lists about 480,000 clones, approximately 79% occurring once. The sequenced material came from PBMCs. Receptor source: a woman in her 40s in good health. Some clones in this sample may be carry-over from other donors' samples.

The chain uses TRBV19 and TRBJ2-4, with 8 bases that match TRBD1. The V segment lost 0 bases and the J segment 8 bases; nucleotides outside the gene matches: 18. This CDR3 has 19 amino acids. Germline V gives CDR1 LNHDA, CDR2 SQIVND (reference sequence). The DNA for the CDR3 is TGTGCCAGTAGTATAGATAGGTCAGGGGGCGACTGGCTGCGGGACATTCAGTACTTC. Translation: CASSIDRSGGDWLRDIQYF.

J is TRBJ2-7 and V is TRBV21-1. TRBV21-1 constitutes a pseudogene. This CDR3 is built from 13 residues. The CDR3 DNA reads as TGTGCCAGCAGCAAAATACGCAACTACGAGCAGTACTTC. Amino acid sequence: CASSKIRNYEQYF.

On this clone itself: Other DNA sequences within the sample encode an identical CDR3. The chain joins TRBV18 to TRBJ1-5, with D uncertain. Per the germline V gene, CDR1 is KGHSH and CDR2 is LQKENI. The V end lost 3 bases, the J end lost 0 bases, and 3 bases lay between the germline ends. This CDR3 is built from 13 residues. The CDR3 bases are TGTGCCAGCTCACCCTATAGCAATCAGCCCCAGCATTTT. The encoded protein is CASSPYSNQPQHF.

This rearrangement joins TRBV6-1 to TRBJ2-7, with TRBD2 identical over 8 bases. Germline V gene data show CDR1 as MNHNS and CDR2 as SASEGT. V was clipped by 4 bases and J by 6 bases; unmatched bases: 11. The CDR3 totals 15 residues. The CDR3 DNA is TGTGCCAGCAGTGTCGGGGGGGGAACTACTTCCGAGCAGTACTTC. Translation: CASSVGGGTTSEQYF.

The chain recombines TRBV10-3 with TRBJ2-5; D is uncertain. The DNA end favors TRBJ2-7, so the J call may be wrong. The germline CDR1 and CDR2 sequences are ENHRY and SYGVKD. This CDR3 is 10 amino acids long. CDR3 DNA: TGTGCACCTCCCGGCTACGAGCAGTACTTC. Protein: CAPPGYEQYF.

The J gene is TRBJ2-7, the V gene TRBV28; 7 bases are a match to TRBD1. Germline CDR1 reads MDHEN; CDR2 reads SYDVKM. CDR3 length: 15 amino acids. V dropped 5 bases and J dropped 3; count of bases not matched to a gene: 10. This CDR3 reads CASSRRQGRGYEQYF. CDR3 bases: TGTGCCAGCAGTCGCCGACAGGGAAGGGGCTACGAGCAGTACTTC.

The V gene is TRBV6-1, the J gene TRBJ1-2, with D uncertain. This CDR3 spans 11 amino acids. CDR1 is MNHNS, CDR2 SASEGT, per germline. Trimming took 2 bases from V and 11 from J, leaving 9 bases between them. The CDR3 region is CASSERALYTF. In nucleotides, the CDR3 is TGTGCCAGCAGTGAACGGGCGTTATACACCTTC.

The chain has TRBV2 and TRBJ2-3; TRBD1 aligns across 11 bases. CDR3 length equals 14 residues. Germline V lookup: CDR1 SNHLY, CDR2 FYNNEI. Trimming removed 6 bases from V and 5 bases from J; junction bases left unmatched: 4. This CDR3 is CASSGQGAGDTQYF. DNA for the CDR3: TGTGCCAGCAGCGGACAGGGGGCTGGAGATACGCAGTATTTT. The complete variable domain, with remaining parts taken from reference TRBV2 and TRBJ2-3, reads EPEVTQTPSHQVTQMGQEVILRCVPISNHLYFYWYRQILGQKVEFLVSFYNNEISEKSEIFDDQFSVERPDGSNFTLKIRSTKLEDSAMYFCASSGQGAGDTQYFGPGTRLTVL.

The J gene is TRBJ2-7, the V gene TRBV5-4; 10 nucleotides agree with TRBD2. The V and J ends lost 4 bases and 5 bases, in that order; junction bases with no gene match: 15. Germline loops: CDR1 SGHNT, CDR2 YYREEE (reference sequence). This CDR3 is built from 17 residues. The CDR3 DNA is TGTGCCAGCAGCCAGCGACTAGCGGGTGGGTACCTAGACGAGCAGTACTTC. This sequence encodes CASSQRLAGGYLDEQYF.

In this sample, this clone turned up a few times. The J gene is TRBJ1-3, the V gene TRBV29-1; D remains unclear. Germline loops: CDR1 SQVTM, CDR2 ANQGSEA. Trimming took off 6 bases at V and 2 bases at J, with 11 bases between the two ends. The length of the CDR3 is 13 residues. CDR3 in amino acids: CSVSESTGNTIYF. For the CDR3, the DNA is TGCAGCGTATCAGAGAGTACTGGAAACACCATATATTTT.

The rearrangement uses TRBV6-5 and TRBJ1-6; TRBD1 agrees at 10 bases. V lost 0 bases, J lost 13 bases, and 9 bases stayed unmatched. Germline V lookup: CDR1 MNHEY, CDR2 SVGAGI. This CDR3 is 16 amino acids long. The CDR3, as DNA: TGTGCCAGCAGTTACTCGATACGGGACAGGGGTTTCCCCCTCCACTTT. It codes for CASSYSIRDRGFPLHF.

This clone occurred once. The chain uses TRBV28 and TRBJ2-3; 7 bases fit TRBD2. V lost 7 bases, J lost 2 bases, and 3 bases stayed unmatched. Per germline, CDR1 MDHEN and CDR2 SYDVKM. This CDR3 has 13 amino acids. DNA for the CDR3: TGTGCCAGCAATCAGCGGGACACAGATACGCAGTATTTT. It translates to CASNQRDTDTQYF. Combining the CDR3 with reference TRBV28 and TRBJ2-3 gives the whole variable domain DVKVTQSSRYLVKRTGEKVFLECVQDMDHENMFWYRQDPGLGLRLIYFSYDVKMKEKGDIPEGYSVSREKKERFSLILESASTNQTSMYLCASNQRDTDTQYFGPGTRLTVL.

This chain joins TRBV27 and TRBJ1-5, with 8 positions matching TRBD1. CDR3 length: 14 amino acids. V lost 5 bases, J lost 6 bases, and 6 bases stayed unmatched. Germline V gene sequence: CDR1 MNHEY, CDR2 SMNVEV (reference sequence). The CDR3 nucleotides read TGTGCCAGCAGTAGGACAGGGTGGGGTCAGCCCCAGCATTTT. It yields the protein CASSRTGWGQPQHF.

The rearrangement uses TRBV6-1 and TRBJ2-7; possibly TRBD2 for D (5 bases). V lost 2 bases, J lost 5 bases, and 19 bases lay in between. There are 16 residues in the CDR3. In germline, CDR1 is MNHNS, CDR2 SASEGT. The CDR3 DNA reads TGTGCCAGCAGTGAATCTAGCCTTCCGGGTAGTCACGAGCAGTACTTC. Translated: CASSESSLPGSHEQYF.

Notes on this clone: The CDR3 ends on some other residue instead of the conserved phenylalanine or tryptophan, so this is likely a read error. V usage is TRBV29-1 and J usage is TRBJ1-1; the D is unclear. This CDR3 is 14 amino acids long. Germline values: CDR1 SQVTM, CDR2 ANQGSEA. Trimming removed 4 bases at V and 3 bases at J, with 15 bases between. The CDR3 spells CSVASGASDTEAFL. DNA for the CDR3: TGCAGCGTTGCCTCCGGTGCGTCGGACACTGAAGCTTTCCTT.